These 10 T cell receptor beta chains share one sample of origin, sequenced in a study of response to subunit inactivated influenza vaccine (dated by TCRdb to 2016 to 2019). Library prep was done by RT-PCR. TCRdb lists the instrument as Illumina HiSeq 2500. TCRdb trimmed the raw reads at Q25, called clones with MiXCR and kept productive beta chains. Rows with one shared CDR3 protein collapse into an entry with the most common genes and DNA. The sample has hundreds of thousands of distinct CDR3 sequences on record, about 14% of them singletons. The top ten constitute around 6.5% of the sample. The sample in question was PBMCs from blood, obtained about 14 days before vaccination. The receptor source for this set is a man in his fifties who received an inactivated influenza vaccine. Donor details come from another sample of the same person, matched by shared clones.

The chain combines TRBV11-2 with TRBJ2-3; D might be TRBD1 (6 bases). V lost 5 bases and J lost 1, with 16 bases in between. CDR3 length equals 16 residues. Germline CDR1 is SGHAT and CDR2 is FQNNGV. This CDR3 reads CASSPRQALGTDTQYF. The CDR3 nucleotides are TGTGCCAGCAGCCCCAGACAGGCGCTCGGCACAGATACGCAGTATTTT.

The genes are TRBV6-2 or TRBV6-3 and TRBJ1-4; D not resolved. V was cut by 0 bases and J by 10 bases, with 15 bases left in between. Germline-derived CDR1 and CDR2 are MNHEY and SVGEGT. This CDR3 region has 15 residues. CDR3 sequence: CASSYSDGIEGKLFF. CDR3 coding DNA: TGTGCCAGCAGTTACTCGGACGGGATCGAGGGAAAACTGTTTTTT.

The gene calls are TRBV28 and TRBJ2-1; 13 nucleotides match TRBD2. The CDR3 contains 16 residues. J lost 9 bases, V lost 5 bases, and 10 bases had no gene match. Germline CDR1 and CDR2: MDHEN and SYDVKM. The CDR3 loop reads CASSPSTSGRPREQFF. CDR3 in DNA: TGTGCCAGCAGTCCGTCGACTAGCGGGAGGCCTCGTGAGCAGTTCTTC.

The chain uses TRBV5-1 and TRBJ1-2, with D possibly being TRBD1 (6 bases). From germline, CDR1 is SGHRS and CDR2 YFSETQ. Trimming took 0 bases from V and 4 from J, leaving 13 bases between them. This CDR3 spans 15 amino acids. The CDR3 DNA sequence: TGCGCCAGCAGCTTGGAGCAGGGGAACCGCTATGGCTACACCTTC. This encodes CASSLEQGNRYGYTF.

This clonotype was recorded many times. This chain joins TRBV29-1 and TRBJ2-7; D unclear. Trimming pared 4 bases from V and 6 bases from J, leaving 16 bases between. Germline CDR1 is SQVTM and CDR2 is ANQGSEA. The CDR3 loop spans 13 amino acids. The CDR3 here is CSVASAPQSEQYF. CDR3 in DNA: TGCAGCGTTGCGTCTGCCCCTCAGTCCGAGCAGTACTTC.

This clonotype was seen a few times. The chain is built from TRBV3-1 and TRBJ1-1; D is undetermined. The CDR3 extends over 15 amino acids. V was clipped by 1 base and J by 0 bases, with 9 bases between them. Germline lookup yields CDR1 LGHDT and CDR2 YNNKEL (reference sequence). The CDR3 DNA reads TGTGCCAGCAGCCAAGCGGGGATCATGAACACTGAAGCTTTCTTT. It codes for CASSQAGIMNTEAFF.

The V and J genes are TRBV6-2 or TRBV6-3 and TRBJ2-1; 9 positions agree with TRBD2. Per germline, CDR1 MNHEY and CDR2 SVGEGT. The CDR3 covers 15 residues. V lost 2 bases, J lost 6 bases, and 5 bases stayed unmatched. CDR3 sequence (DNA): TGTGCCAGCAGTTACCGTGGACTAGCGTCCAATGAGCAGTTCTTC. Translation: CASSYRGLASNEQFF.

This clonotype was picked up many times. The V and J genes are TRBV2 and TRBJ1-5; the D is unclear. The CDR3 spans 13 residues. The V gene lost 6 bases and the J gene lost 2 bases, with 8 bases spanning the gap. Germline lookup yields CDR1 SNHLY and CDR2 FYNNEI. CDR3 nucleotides: TGTGCCAGCAGGGGCTCGGGCAATCAGCCCCAGCATTTT. It encodes CASRGSGNQPQHF.

This chain joins TRBV5-5 and TRBJ1-1; D is ambiguous. V was shortened by 4 bases and J by 0 bases, with 16 bases between the two germline ends. In germline, CDR1 is SGHKS, CDR2 YYEKEE (reference sequence). This CDR3 is 16 amino acids long. CDR3 bases: TGTGCCAGCAGCCAATCCGTGCTCGCCATGAACACTGAAGCTTTCTTT. Its protein is CASSQSVLAMNTEAFF.

The sample holds a few counts of this clonotype. The gene calls are TRBV20-1 and TRBJ2-6; D is uncertain. This CDR3 is built from 16 residues. Germline loops: CDR1 DFQATT, CDR2 SNEGSKA (reference sequence). V lost 4 bases and J 0 bases, leaving 13 bases between the germline ends. Here the CDR3 reads CSANSHTRSGANVLTF. CDR3 in DNA: TGCAGTGCTAATTCTCACACCCGCTCTGGGGCCAACGTCCTGACTTTC.